The 6 T cell receptor beta chains listed next were all sequenced from one sample in a study of T cells after yellow fever vaccination. TCRdb itself ran the 5' RACE reads through MiXCR, one entry per CDR3 protein. The sample lists about 210,000 distinct CDR3 sequences, more than 6.5% occurring once. The sequencing used CD4+ T cells sorted from PBMCs, collected on the day of the yellow fever booster vaccination. Receptors originate from a man aged 25-40 years who received the YFV17D yellow fever vaccine.

In this sample, this clonotype turned up a few times. V and J are TRBV7-2 and TRBJ2-2, with TRBD2 matching over 8 bases. V shed 2 bases, J shed 4 bases, and the junction held 6 bases outside the gene matches. The CDR3 is 16 amino acids. Germline values: CDR1 SGHTA, CDR2 FQGNSA. The CDR3 reads CASSLIGRATTGELFF. For the CDR3, the DNA is TGTGCCAGCAGCTTAATCGGGAGGGCCACCACCGGGGAGCTGTTTTTT.

The rearrangement joins TRBV15 to TRBJ1-5, with unresolved D. CDR1 is LNHNV, CDR2 YYDKDF, per germline (reference sequence). The CDR3 runs 13 residues. Trimming left V 2 bases short and J 4 bases short, with 6 bases between. CDR3 coding DNA: TGTGCCACCAGCAGAAGGGTGAATCAGCCCCAGCATTTT. It codes for CATSRRVNQPQHF.

This clonotype showed up many times. This chain uses TRBV19 with TRBJ2-3; TRBD2 agrees at 9 bases. Germline V gene lookup returns CDR1 LNHDA and CDR2 SQIVND (reference sequence). This CDR3 is built from 17 residues. Germline trimming cut 5 bases from V and 3 bases from J; bases unmatched to any gene: 12. This CDR3 reads CASSASISGRGTDTQYF. The CDR3 DNA follows: TGTGCCAGTAGTGCATCAATTAGCGGGAGAGGAACAGATACGCAGTATTTT. The whole variable domain, remainder taken from reference TRBV19 and TRBJ2-3, is DGGITQSPKYLFRKEGQNVTLSCEQNLNHDAMYWYRQDPGQGLRLIYYSQIVNDFQKGDIAEGYSVSREKKESFPLTVTSAQKNPTAFYLCASSASISGRGTDTQYFGPGTRLTVL.

In nucleotides, the CDR3 is TGTGCCAGCAGCTTTAAGAGCGGGATTACAGATACGCAGTATTTT. Its translation is CASSFKSGITDTQYF. This chain links TRBV7-2 with TRBJ2-3; 7 positions agree with TRBD2. This CDR3 has 15 amino acids. CDR1 and CDR2 from the germline V gene are SGHTA and FQGNSA. Germline trimming cut 3 bases from V and 3 bases from J; bases unmatched to any gene: 6.

The J gene is TRBJ2-7, the V gene TRBV12-3 or TRBV12-4; 7 positions match TRBD2. V lost 6 bases and J lost 4; bases outside the gene matches: 15. This CDR3 spans 16 amino acids. CDR3 nucleotide sequence: TGTGCCAGCAGGCGTACGGGCGGGAGACTTAGGTACGAGCAGTACTTC. Translation gives CASRRTGGRLRYEQYF.

The chain has TRBV10-3 and TRBJ2-5; D not certain. CDR3 length: 12 residues. The ends were cut back, 8 bases at V and 2 bases at J, with 9 bases in the middle. The germline CDR1 and CDR2 sequences are ENHRY and SYGVKD. The CDR3 spells CAIGPEQETQYF. For the CDR3, the DNA is TGTGCCATCGGTCCGGAGCAAGAGACCCAGTACTTC.